The 14 T cell receptor beta chains below were found in one sample sequenced in a study of beta chain features in type 1 diabetes. The authors reverse transcribed all of the isolated RNA, so sequencing captured expressed TCRB transcripts. Assay used: immunoSEQ multiplex PCR; TCRdb lists only in-frame clones, some missing. The sample consists of around 160,000 clones, roughly 50% of them appearing once. Source material: Tregs from blood. The receptors derive from a man aged 18 to 29 in good health.

This clone was seen a few times. The chain has TRBV18 and TRBJ2-3, with TRBD2 as a possible D gene (5 bases). The ends were cut back, 5 bases at V and 7 bases at J, with 16 bases in the middle. CDR3 length: 14 residues. Per germline, CDR1 KGHSH and CDR2 LQKENI. The CDR3: CASSNEKGVYTQYF. The CDR3 DNA reads as TGTGCCAGCTCAAACGAGAAGGGAGTTTATACGCAGTATTTT.

The V and J genes are TRBV18 and TRBJ1-2; D uncertain. V was shortened by 2 bases and J by 2 bases, with 15 bases between the two germline ends. CDR1 and CDR2 from the germline V gene are KGHSH and LQKENI. CDR3 length: 16 residues. The CDR3: CASSPGSTYGNYGYTF. The CDR3 DNA is TGTGCCAGCTCACCAGGGTCAACCTACGGGAACTATGGCTACACCTTC.

The chain recombines TRBV9 with TRBJ2-1; D might be TRBD2 (6 bases). CDR1 and CDR2 (germline): SGDLS, YYNGEE. V lost 0 bases and J 2 bases, leaving 9 bases between the germline ends. The CDR3 contains 15 residues. CDR3 in amino acids: CASSVAGVAYNEQFF. DNA of the CDR3: TGTGCCAGCAGCGTAGCGGGAGTGGCCTACAATGAGCAGTTCTTC.

V and J are TRBV19 and TRBJ2-7, with a possible D match to TRBD2 (5 bases). V was pared by 4 bases and J by 3 bases, with 13 bases between. This CDR3 region has 14 residues. CDR1 LNHDA and CDR2 SQIVND come from the germline V gene (reference sequence). CDR3 coding DNA: TGTGCCAGTAGTAGACCGGGGATCCTCTACGAGCAGTACTTC. This encodes CASSRPGILYEQYF. The variable domain in full, with the rest retrieved from reference TRBV19 and TRBJ2-7, is DGGITQSPKYLFRKEGQNVTLSCEQNLNHDAMYWYRQDPGQGLRLIYYSQIVNDFQKGDIAEGYSVSREKKESFPLTVTSAQKNPTAFYLCASSRPGILYEQYFGPGTRLTVT.

The sample holds a few counts of this clone. The chain employs TRBV5-1 and TRBJ2-7; 9 bases map to TRBD1. V lost 2 bases to trimming and J lost 4 bases; unmatched junction nucleotides: 10. Germline V gives CDR1 SGHRS, CDR2 YFSETQ. The CDR3 extends over 16 amino acids. The CDR3 nucleotides are TGCGCCAGCAGCTTAGGACAGGGGACGTCAGCTTACGAGCAGTACTTC. This codes for CASSLGQGTSAYEQYF.

The J gene is TRBJ1-6, the V gene TRBV7-2, with 8 bases matching TRBD1. Germline V gene lookup returns CDR1 SGHTA and CDR2 FQGNSA. The J segment lost 11 bases and the V segment lost 3 bases, leaving 6 bases of the junction unmatched. The CDR3 spans 14 residues. The CDR3 DNA reads TGTGCCAGCAGCTTCGGGGACAGGTGGGCACCCCTCCACTTT. It yields the protein CASSFGDRWAPLHF.

The chain carries TRBV6-5 and TRBJ2-1; TRBD2 is a possible D gene (7 bases). Germline V gene lookup returns CDR1 MNHEY and CDR2 SVGAGI. Trimming removed 4 bases at V and 0 bases at J, with 10 bases between. The CDR3 consists of 15 residues. CDR3 protein: CASSSRGASYNEQFF. In nucleotides, the CDR3 is TGTGCCAGCAGTTCCCGGGGGGCCTCCTACAATGAGCAGTTCTTC.

This chain links TRBV4-1 with TRBJ2-3; weak D call: TRBD1 (6 bases). Germline CDR1 reads MGHRA; CDR2 reads YSYEKL. This CDR3 is 13 amino acids long. V lost 3 bases, J lost 4 bases, and 8 bases lay in between. CDR3 sequence (DNA): TGCGCCAGCAGCCAGGGACAACCAGATACGCAGTATTTT. Encoded protein: CASSQGQPDTQYF.

CDR3 region: CASSQGRQKQETQYF. As DNA, the CDR3 is TGTGCCAGCAGCCAAGGCCGACAGAAGCAAGAGACCCAGTACTTC. The chain uses TRBV4-2 and TRBJ2-5; tentatively, D is TRBD1 (5 bases). Trimming left V 1 base short and J 2 bases short, with 11 bases between. This CDR3 contains 15 residues. From germline, CDR1 is LGHNA and CDR2 YNFKEQ.

This clone was seen only a few times. This chain joins TRBV30 and TRBJ2-7, with D perhaps matching TRBD2 (7 bases). The germline gives CDR1 GTSNPN, CDR2 SVGIG (reference sequence). The CDR3 sequence is 12 residues long. V lost 2 bases and J 8 bases, leaving 13 bases between the germline ends. CDR3 in amino acids: CAWSLTGGQQYF. DNA of the CDR3: TGTGCCTGGAGTTTAACGGGGGGCCAGCAGTACTTC.

J is TRBJ1-2 and V is TRBV7-2, with D unresolved. This CDR3 spans 13 amino acids. V lost 3 bases, J lost 6 bases, and 11 bases lay in between. Looked up from germline, CDR1 is SGHTA and CDR2 is FQGNSA. The CDR3 DNA is TGTGCCAGCAGCTTTAAGAGGATCGATGGCTACACCTTC. This sequence encodes CASSFKRIDGYTF.

This clone was seen once. The rearrangement uses TRBV6-6 and TRBJ2-7; 13 bases line up with TRBD2. Germline CDR1 MNHNY, CDR2 SVGAGI (reference sequence). The trim removed 4 bases at V and 2 bases at J, leaving 2 bases unmatched. CDR3 length: 15 residues. CDR3 sequence (DNA): TGTGCCAGCAGTTGGGGACTAGCGGGGACCTACGAGCAGTACTTC. Translated, it gives CASSWGLAGTYEQYF.

The chain has TRBV29-1 and TRBJ1-3, with D possibly being TRBD1 (6 bases). Trimming removed 4 bases from V and 2 bases from J, with 18 bases in between. Germline CDR1 is SQVTM and CDR2 is ANQGSEA. The CDR3 is 16 amino acids. Written as DNA, the CDR3 is TGCAGCGTTGTGGGGGCGGCAGGGGAAGCTGGAAACACCATATATTTT. This encodes CSVVGAAGEAGNTIYF.

The chain uses TRBV30 and TRBJ1-6; the match to TRBD1 covers 11 bases. The V gene end was trimmed by 0 bases and the J gene end by 9 bases; junction bases not matched to a gene: 7. CDR3 length: 16 residues. Germline CDR1 reads GTSNPN; CDR2 reads SVGIG (reference sequence). Written as DNA, the CDR3 is TGTGCCTGGAGTGTACGGCCGGACAGGGGGCGTTCACCCCTCCACTTT. It is translated as CAWSVRPDRGRSPLHF.